The 18 T cell receptor beta chains given below trace back to one sample, sequenced in a study of response to subunit inactivated influenza vaccine. TCRdb re-called the RT-PCR reads with MiXCR, one entry per CDR3 protein. The data hold 500,000 to 600,000 distinct CDR3 sequences, with approximately 15% observed a single time. The source was PBMCs from blood, collected less than 13 days after vaccination. The receptor set was obtained from a man aged 45-65 years who received an inactivated influenza vaccine.

This clonotype occurred a few times. The chain is built from TRBV18 and TRBJ1-1; D unclear. The ends were cut back, 8 bases at V and 1 base at J, with 8 bases in the middle. Germline V gene sequence: CDR1 KGHSH, CDR2 LQKENI. This CDR3 region has 12 residues. The CDR3 region has the DNA TGTGCCAGCGCCAGACAGAACACTGAAGCTTTCTTT. This gives the protein CASARQNTEAFF.

The chain recombines TRBV20-1 with TRBJ1-1; weak D call: TRBD1 (6 bases). The CDR3 spans 11 residues. Trimming removed 6 bases from V and 11 bases from J, with 16 bases in between. The germline gives CDR1 DFQATT, CDR2 SNEGSKA (reference sequence). CDR3 residues: CSAAGEGVAFF. In nucleotides, the CDR3 is TGCAGTGCCGCGGGCGAGGGGGTGGCTTTCTTT.

V is TRBV11-2 and J is TRBJ2-5, with TRBD2 as a possible D gene (6 bases). CDR1 SGHAT and CDR2 FQNNGV come from the germline V gene. This CDR3 has 18 residues. V lost 0 bases and J lost 5, with 22 bases in between. This chain's CDR3 is CASSLDPPGDPGGETQYF. CDR3 in DNA: TGTGCCAGCAGCTTAGACCCGCCGGGGGACCCTGGGGGGGAGACCCAGTACTTC.

The chain uses TRBV20-1 and TRBJ2-5, with 11 bases that match TRBD2. This CDR3 is built from 16 residues. J gave up 4 bases and V 4 bases, and 11 bases lay outside the gene matches. Germline values: CDR1 DFQATT, CDR2 SNEGSKA (reference sequence). The CDR3 spells CSAINNLAGGRETQYF. The CDR3 coding sequence is TGCAGTGCTATCAATAATCTAGCGGGAGGACGAGAGACCCAGTACTTC.

The chain combines TRBV20-1 with TRBJ2-1; TRBD2 aligns across 15 bases. This CDR3 region has 16 residues. V shed 0 bases and J 9 bases; nucleotides not matched to a gene: 6. Germline CDR1 DFQATT, CDR2 SNEGSKA (reference sequence). This CDR3 reads CSARDLTGLAGGEQFF. In DNA, the CDR3 is TGCAGTGCTAGAGACTTAACGGGACTAGCGGGAGGTGAGCAGTTCTTC.

This clonotype was found a few times. The genes are TRBV5-1 and TRBJ2-1, with a weak D call TRBD2 (5 bases). The ends were cut back, 0 bases at V and 4 bases at J, with 11 bases in the middle. CDR1 is SGHRS and CDR2 is YFSETQ in the germline V gene. This CDR3 comprises 15 residues. The CDR3 reads CASSLGGGLYNEQFF. The CDR3 region has the DNA TGCGCCAGCAGCTTGGGCGGAGGACTTTACAATGAGCAGTTCTTC.

This clonotype was observed a few times. The V gene is TRBV29-1, the J gene TRBJ1-1; D is perhaps TRBD1 (6 bases). Germline V gene data show CDR1 as SQVTM and CDR2 as ANQGSEA. V shed 0 bases and J shed 9 bases, with 14 bases lying between them. This CDR3 spans 13 amino acids. The CDR3 bases are TGCAGCGTTGAAGAACAGGGTATAAAGAAAGCTTTCTTT. Translation gives CSVEEQGIKKAFF.

Only a few counts were recorded for this clonotype. The chain couples TRBV14 to TRBJ2-1, with D maybe TRBD1 (6 bases). V was pared by 0 bases and J by 9 bases, with 15 bases between. CDR3 length: 15 residues. Germline values: CDR1 SGHDN, CDR2 FVKESK. CDR3 DNA: TGTGCCAGCAGCCAAGACCGAGTGGGGGCCGGTGAGCAGTTCTTC. Translated, it gives CASSQDRVGAGEQFF.

The gene calls are TRBV4-2 and TRBJ1-2; unclear D gene. The CDR3 extends over 15 amino acids. V lost 0 bases to trimming and J lost 13 bases, with 21 bases between them. Germline V CDR1 and CDR2: LGHNA, YNFKEQ. The CDR3 region has the DNA TGTGCCAGCAGCCAAGAGGTAGGCACTGGCCTAGCTGGCACCTTC. Its protein product is CASSQEVGTGLAGTF.

In its sample, this clonotype was seen a few times. This chain links TRBV28 with TRBJ2-5; maybe TRBD2 (6 bases). The V and J ends lost 3 bases and 4 bases respectively, with 18 bases between them. Germline values: CDR1 MDHEN, CDR2 SYDVKM. The CDR3 is 16 amino acids. DNA of the CDR3: TGTGCCAGCAGTTTGGAAGTGGCTAGCGAATCAGAGACCCAGTACTTC. Its translation is CASSLEVASESETQYF.

This clonotype showed up just a few times. This rearrangement joins TRBV5-1 to TRBJ2-5, with 13 bases that match TRBD2. J was trimmed by 2 bases and V by 4 bases; bases with no gene match: 5. The CDR3 runs to 16 residues. Germline V gene lookup returns CDR1 SGHRS and CDR2 YFSETQ. CDR3 amino acids: CASSQEGLAGQETQYF. The CDR3 DNA reads TGCGCCAGCAGCCAAGAGGGACTAGCGGGGCAAGAGACCCAGTACTTC. The full variable domain, completed using reference TRBV5-1 and TRBJ2-5, is KAGVTQTPRYLIKTRGQQVTLSCSPISGHRSVSWYQQTPGQGLQFLFEYFSETQRNKGNFPGRFSGRQFSNSRSEMNVSTLELGDSALYLCASSQEGLAGQETQYFGPGTRLLVL.

This chain connects TRBV4-3 to TRBJ2-2; D uncertain. This CDR3 has 14 residues. Trimming took off 0 bases at V and 4 bases at J, with 6 bases between the two ends. Germline V gives CDR1 LGHNA, CDR2 YSLEER. CDR3 nucleotide sequence: TGCGCCAGCAGCCAAGAAGAAGCCACCGGGGAGCTGTTTTTT. Amino acid sequence: CASSQEEATGELFF.

This chain links TRBV7-9 with TRBJ2-7; 7 bases are a match to TRBD1. Germline lookup yields CDR1 SEHNR and CDR2 FQNEAQ (reference sequence). J lost 3 bases, V lost 5 bases, and 16 bases had no gene match. The CDR3 sequence is 17 residues long. The CDR3: CASSLTGTEHPLYEQYF. The CDR3 DNA follows: TGTGCCAGCAGCCTGACCGGGACAGAACATCCCCTCTACGAGCAGTACTTC.

This clonotype was seen a handful of times. The V gene is TRBV5-1, the J gene TRBJ2-7; 8 nucleotides match TRBD1. Germline V gene data show CDR1 as SGHRS and CDR2 as YFSETQ. V lost 0 bases and J lost 4; bases outside the gene matches: 6. The CDR3 consists of 15 residues. CDR3 protein: CASSLAAGGWYEQYF. The CDR3 DNA reads TGCGCCAGCAGCTTGGCCGCAGGGGGCTGGTACGAGCAGTACTTC.

This clonotype was seen many times. This chain joins TRBV20-1 and TRBJ1-1; the match to TRBD1 covers 12 bases. The CDR3 spans 12 residues. The germline V gene has CDR1 DFQATT and CDR2 SNEGSKA (reference sequence). With V trimmed by 7 bases and J by 11 bases, 8 bases remained unmatched. CDR3 region: CSVRDRGLSAFF. Here the CDR3 DNA reads TGCAGTGTGAGGGACAGGGGGCTCTCTGCTTTCTTT.

This clonotype was found many times. The CDR3 sequence: CAISKEPTVNTEAFF. CDR3 nucleotides: TGTGCCATCAGTAAAGAACCGACAGTGAACACTGAAGCTTTCTTT. The rearrangement joins TRBV10-3 to TRBJ1-1, with D perhaps TRBD1 (5 bases). Per the germline V gene, CDR1 is ENHRY and CDR2 is SYGVKD. The V end was cut by 5 bases, the J end by 0 bases, with 13 bases between. The CDR3 loop spans 15 amino acids.

The chain has TRBV5-1 and TRBJ2-5, with a possible D match to TRBD2 (5 bases). The CDR3 has 15 amino acids. Per germline, CDR1 SGHRS and CDR2 YFSETQ. V was shortened by 0 bases and J by 4 bases, with 13 bases between the two germline ends. The CDR3, as DNA: TGCGCCAGCAGCTTGGCGAGGGTTGGTTTAGAGACCCAGTACTTC. Translated: CASSLARVGLETQYF.

This clonotype was recorded many times. The chain links TRBV25-1 to TRBJ2-7; D call uncertain. Looked up from germline, CDR1 is MGHDK and CDR2 is SYGVNS. This CDR3 contains 15 residues. The V and J ends lost 1 base and 2 bases respectively, with 12 bases between them. The CDR3 protein is CASSESEVSTYEQYF. CDR3 bases: TGTGCCAGCAGTGAATCAGAGGTTTCCACCTACGAGCAGTACTTC.